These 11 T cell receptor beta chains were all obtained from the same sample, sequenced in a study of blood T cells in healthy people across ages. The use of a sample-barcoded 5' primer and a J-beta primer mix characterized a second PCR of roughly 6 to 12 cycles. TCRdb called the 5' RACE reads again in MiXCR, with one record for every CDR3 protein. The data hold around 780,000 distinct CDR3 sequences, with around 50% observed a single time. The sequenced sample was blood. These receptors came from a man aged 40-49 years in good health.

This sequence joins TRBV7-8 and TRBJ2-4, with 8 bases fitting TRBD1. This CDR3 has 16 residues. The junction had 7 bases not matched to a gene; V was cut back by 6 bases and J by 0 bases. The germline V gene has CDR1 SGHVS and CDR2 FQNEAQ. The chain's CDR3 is CASRPGTGLAKNIQYF. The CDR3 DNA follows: TGTGCCAGCAGGCCTGGGACAGGTCTAGCCAAAAACATTCAGTACTTC. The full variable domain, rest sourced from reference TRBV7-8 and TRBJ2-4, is GAGVSQSPRYKVAKRGQDVALRCDPISGHVSLFWYQQALGQGPEFLTYFQNEAQLDKSGLPSDRFFAERPEGSVSTLKIQRTQQEDSAVYLCASRPGTGLAKNIQYFGAGTRLSVL.

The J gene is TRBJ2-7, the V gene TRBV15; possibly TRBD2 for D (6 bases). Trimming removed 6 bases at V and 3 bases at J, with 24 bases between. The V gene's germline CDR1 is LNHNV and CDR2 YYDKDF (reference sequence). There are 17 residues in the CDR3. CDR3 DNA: TGTGCCACCAGGGCAGGTTTCTTGTCGGGAGCAGACTACGAGCAGTACTTC. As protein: CATRAGFLSGADYEQYF. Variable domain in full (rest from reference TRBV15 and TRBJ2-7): DAMVIQNPRYQVTQFGKPVTLSCSQTLNHNVMYWYQQKSSQAPKLLFHYYDKDFNNEADTPDNFQSRRPNTSFCFLDIRSPGLGDTAMYLCATRAGFLSGADYEQYFGPGTRLTVT.

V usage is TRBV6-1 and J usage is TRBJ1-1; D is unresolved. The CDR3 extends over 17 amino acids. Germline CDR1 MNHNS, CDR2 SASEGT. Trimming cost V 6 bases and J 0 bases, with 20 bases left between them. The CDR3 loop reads CASSRVRDRSMNTEAFF. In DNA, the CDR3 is TGTGCCAGCAGCCGAGTTAGAGATAGAAGCATGAACACTGAAGCTTTCTTT.

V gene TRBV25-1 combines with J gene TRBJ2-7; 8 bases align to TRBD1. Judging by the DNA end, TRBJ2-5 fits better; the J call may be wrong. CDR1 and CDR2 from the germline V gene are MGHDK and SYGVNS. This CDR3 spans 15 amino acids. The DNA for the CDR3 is TGTGCCAGCAGTGAATCAGGGGGCTTTTATGAGACCCAGTACTTC. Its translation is CASSESGGFYETQYF.

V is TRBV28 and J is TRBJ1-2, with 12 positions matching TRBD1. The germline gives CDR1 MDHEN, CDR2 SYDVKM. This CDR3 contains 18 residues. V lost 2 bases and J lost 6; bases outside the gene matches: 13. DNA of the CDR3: TGTGCCAGCAGTTTACCCACCGGCCCGGGACAGGGGGCGCATGGCTACACCTTC. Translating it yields CASSLPTGPGQGAHGYTF.

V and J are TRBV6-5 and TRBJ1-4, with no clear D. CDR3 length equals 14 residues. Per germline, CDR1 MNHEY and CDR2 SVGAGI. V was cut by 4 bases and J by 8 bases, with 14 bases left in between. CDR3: CASSLGGLKEKLFF. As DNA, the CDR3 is TGTGCCAGCAGTTTGGGTGGCTTAAAAGAAAAACTGTTTTTT.

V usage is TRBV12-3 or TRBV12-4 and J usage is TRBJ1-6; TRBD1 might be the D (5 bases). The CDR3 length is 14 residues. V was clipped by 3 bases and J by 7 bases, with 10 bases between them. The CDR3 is CASSFWGENSPLHF. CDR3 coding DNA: TGTGCCAGCAGTTTCTGGGGGGAGAATTCACCCCTCCACTTT.

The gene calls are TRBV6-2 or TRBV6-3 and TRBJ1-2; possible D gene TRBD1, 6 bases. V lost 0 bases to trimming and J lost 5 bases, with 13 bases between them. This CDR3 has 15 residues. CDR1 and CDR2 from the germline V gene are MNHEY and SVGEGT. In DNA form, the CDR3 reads TGTGCCAGCAGTTACTCGAGGGGGGACATTTATGGCTACACCTTC. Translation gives CASSYSRGDIYGYTF.

CDR3 DNA: TGTGCCAGCAGCACAACAGGGGATGGCTACACCTTC. Translated: CASSTTGDGYTF. V gene TRBV7-2 combines with J gene TRBJ1-2, with 7 bases lining up with TRBD1. The CDR3 consists of 12 residues. V lost 5 bases, J lost 6 bases, and 3 bases stayed unmatched. Germline assignment: CDR1 SGHTA and CDR2 FQGNSA.

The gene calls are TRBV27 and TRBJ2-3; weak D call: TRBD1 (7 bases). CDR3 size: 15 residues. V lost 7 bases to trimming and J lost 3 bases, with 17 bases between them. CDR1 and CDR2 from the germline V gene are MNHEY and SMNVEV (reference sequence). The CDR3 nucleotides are TGTGCCAGCACCCAGAGGGGGCGGGATACAGATACGCAGTATTTT. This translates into CASTQRGRDTDTQYF.

The CDR3 region has the DNA TGTGCCAGCAGTTTGGTCGGACAGGGTGAGCAGTACTTC. Protein: CASSLVGQGEQYF. V is TRBV28 and J is TRBJ2-7, with 8 positions matching TRBD1. The CDR3 runs 13 residues. Germline-derived CDR1 and CDR2 are MDHEN and SYDVKM. Trimming took 3 bases from V and 7 from J; bases not matched to a gene: 5.